Below, 18 T cell receptor beta chains from the same sample are listed, as sequenced in a study of T cell responses to AZD1222 COVID-19 vaccine. Repertoires were generated with immunoSEQ multiplex PCR, while TCRdb's copy carries only in-frame clones and drops some. Of around 140,000 clones in the sample, 85% to 95% are singletons; the top ten hold over 7.5%. The starting material was peripheral blood, obtained on day 0 of AZD1222 vaccination. Receptors were obtained from an adult in good health.

The chain combines TRBV19 with TRBJ1-2; D call uncertain. CDR1 and CDR2 (germline): LNHDA, SQIVND (reference sequence). The CDR3 is made up of 11 amino acids. Trimming stripped 5 bases from V and 4 bases from J, with 5 bases between. CDR3 protein: CASSPSYGYTF. The CDR3, as DNA: TGTGCCAGTAGTCCCAGCTATGGCTACACCTTC. The whole variable domain, filled in from reference TRBV19 and TRBJ1-2, reads DGGITQSPKYLFRKEGQNVTLSCEQNLNHDAMYWYRQDPGQGLRLIYYSQIVNDFQKGDIAEGYSVSREKKESFPLTVTSAQKNPTAFYLCASSPSYGYTFGSGTRLTVV.

The rearrangement joins TRBV7-9 to TRBJ2-1; D gene uncertain. There are 17 residues in the CDR3. V was pared by 2 bases and J by 3 bases, with 17 bases between. In germline, CDR1 is SEHNR, CDR2 FQNEAQ (reference sequence). The CDR3 loop reads CASSLRRGLQGYNEQFF. The CDR3 nucleotides are TGTGCCAGCAGCTTACGCCGTGGGCTACAAGGCTACAATGAGCAGTTCTTC.

This clone appeared a single time. The V and J genes are TRBV28 and TRBJ1-2; D is uncertain. This CDR3 spans 16 amino acids. Germline V CDR1 and CDR2: MDHEN, SYDVKM. Trimming left V 3 bases short and J 3 bases short, with 17 bases between. The CDR3 spells CASSFPISAGYYGYTF. The CDR3, as DNA: TGTGCCAGCAGTTTTCCCATATCCGCAGGCTACTATGGCTACACCTTC.

J is TRBJ1-4 and V is TRBV19; no definite D call. CDR1 and CDR2 (germline): LNHDA, SQIVND (reference sequence). The V end lost 1 base, the J end lost 8 bases, and 14 bases lay between the germline ends. CDR3 length: 15 amino acids. CDR3 residues: CASSIVSGFREKLFF. The CDR3 DNA reads as TGTGCCAGTAGTATAGTCTCCGGGTTTAGGGAAAAACTGTTTTTT.

The chain joins TRBV5-4 to TRBJ1-6, with D possibly TRBD1 on 5 matching bases. CDR1 is SGHNT and CDR2 is YYREEE in the germline V gene (reference sequence). The CDR3 loop spans 14 amino acids. V lost 4 bases, J lost 7 bases, and 12 bases lay in between. CDR3 sequence: CASSPDRANSPLHF. In DNA, the CDR3 is TGTGCCAGCAGCCCTGACAGAGCCAATTCACCCCTCCACTTT.

The V call is TRBV28, the J call TRBJ1-2; weak D call: TRBD1 (6 bases). Germline V gene data show CDR1 as MDHEN and CDR2 as SYDVKM. CDR3 size: 14 residues. The DNA of the CDR3 is TGTGTGGCCAGCAGCGTAACAGGGCCTTATGGCTACACCTTC. It codes for CVASSVTGPYGYTF.

The chain is built from TRBV9 and TRBJ2-1, with D tentatively TRBD2 (7 bases). Germline CDR1 SGDLS, CDR2 YYNGEE. Trimming cost V 7 bases and J 0 bases, with 14 bases left between them. The CDR3 loop spans 15 amino acids. In DNA form, the CDR3 reads TGTGCCAGCGACCGCGGGGGCAGCTCCTACAATGAGCAGTTCTTC. Translated: CASDRGGSSYNEQFF.

The genes are TRBV4-2 and TRBJ2-7; 11 nucleotides line up with TRBD1. V lost 5 bases, J lost 6 bases, and 12 bases stayed unmatched. CDR1 is LGHNA and CDR2 is YNFKEQ in the germline V gene. The CDR3 runs to 16 residues. The chain's CDR3 is CASSYSAGQGVGEQYF. The CDR3 DNA is TGTGCCAGCAGCTACTCCGCGGGACAGGGGGTCGGCGAGCAGTACTTC.

The CDR3 bases are TGTGCCAGCAATGTCGGCCTTAATGAAAAACTGTTTTTT. Its protein product is CASNVGLNEKLFF. The chain couples TRBV2 to TRBJ1-4; D is uncertain. The CDR3 is 13 residues long. The germline gives CDR1 SNHLY, CDR2 FYNNEI. The V end lost 7 bases, the J end lost 4 bases, and 10 bases lay between the germline ends.

The rearrangement joins TRBV2 to TRBJ1-1; a possible D gene is TRBD1 (5 bases). Germline CDR1 SNHLY, CDR2 FYNNEI. The CDR3 sequence is 17 residues long. V lost 8 bases to trimming and J lost 4 bases, with 26 bases between them. The CDR3 sequence: CASAPRQLQNKRTEAFF. The CDR3 DNA reads as TGTGCCAGCGCGCCCCGACAGCTCCAAAACAAACGCACTGAAGCTTTCTTT.

The rearrangement links TRBV30 to TRBJ1-2, with unresolved D. V gave up 3 bases and J gave up 4 bases, with 9 bases separating them. Looked up from germline, CDR1 is GTSNPN and CDR2 is SVGIG (reference sequence). The CDR3 length is 12 residues. The CDR3 loop is CAWSWTPYGYTF. The CDR3 DNA reads TGTGCCTGGAGCTGGACTCCCTATGGCTACACCTTC.

The gene calls are TRBV2 and TRBJ2-5; TRBD2 matches at 8 bases. Germline CDR1 SNHLY, CDR2 FYNNEI. This CDR3 has 14 amino acids. V lost 7 bases, J lost 1 base, and 5 bases stayed unmatched. This CDR3 is CASNSLAGQETQYF. DNA for the CDR3: TGTGCCAGCAACAGTCTAGCGGGCCAAGAGACCCAGTACTTC.

The CDR3: CASSEIGGYGYTF. CDR3 DNA: TGTGCCAGCAGTGAAATAGGGGGCTATGGCTACACCTTC. The chain is built from TRBV28 and TRBJ1-2; D might be TRBD1 (6 bases). Germline loops: CDR1 MDHEN, CDR2 SYDVKM. This CDR3 is 13 amino acids long. The ends were cut back, 5 bases at V and 4 bases at J, with 11 bases in the middle.

The chain links TRBV6-5 to TRBJ2-7, with D possibly TRBD2 on 7 matching bases. This CDR3 comprises 16 residues. Germline CDR1 reads MNHEY; CDR2 reads SVGAGI. Trimming shortened V by 0 bases and J by 3 bases, and 15 bases separated the two germline ends. CDR3 sequence (DNA): TGTGCCAGCAGTTACTCAGGGGGGGGGTCGTACTACGAGCAGTACTTC. It is translated as CASSYSGGGSYYEQYF.

J is TRBJ1-4 and V is TRBV4-2; tentatively, D is TRBD1 (6 bases). CDR1 and CDR2 from the germline V gene are LGHNA and YNFKEQ. V was pared by 2 bases and J by 4 bases, with 8 bases between. This CDR3 comprises 14 residues. CDR3 coding DNA: TGTGCCAGCAGCCAACTACAGGGTAATGAAAAACTGTTTTTT. Amino acids: CASSQLQGNEKLFF.

The chain carries TRBV24-1 and TRBJ2-3; D is unclear. The V gene lost 5 bases and the J gene lost 2 bases, with 10 bases spanning the gap. CDR1 KGHDR and CDR2 SFDVKD come from the germline V gene. The CDR3 is 14 amino acids. As DNA, the CDR3 is TGTGCCACCAGTGCTGACTCACCCACAGATACGCAGTATTTT. It specifies CATSADSPTDTQYF.

The genes are TRBV30 and TRBJ2-7, with TRBD2 identical over 7 bases. This CDR3 is 15 amino acids long. Germline V gene lookup returns CDR1 GTSNPN and CDR2 SVGIG (reference sequence). V trimming: 2 bases; J trimming: 0 bases; junction bases outside the gene matches: 7. CDR3 region: CAWSLPTGGSYEQYF. CDR3 in DNA: TGTGCCTGGAGTCTTCCGACGGGAGGCTCCTACGAGCAGTACTTC.

The gene calls are TRBV11-2 and TRBJ2-3; 8 nucleotides line up with TRBD2. This CDR3 contains 17 residues. The J segment lost 4 bases and the V segment lost 0 bases, leaving 9 bases of the junction unmatched. The V gene's germline CDR1 is SGHAT and CDR2 FQNNGV. CDR3 loop: CASSLESRGGQADTQYF. Written as DNA, the CDR3 is TGTGCCAGCAGCTTAGAATCCCGGGGGGGCCAGGCAGATACGCAGTATTTT.